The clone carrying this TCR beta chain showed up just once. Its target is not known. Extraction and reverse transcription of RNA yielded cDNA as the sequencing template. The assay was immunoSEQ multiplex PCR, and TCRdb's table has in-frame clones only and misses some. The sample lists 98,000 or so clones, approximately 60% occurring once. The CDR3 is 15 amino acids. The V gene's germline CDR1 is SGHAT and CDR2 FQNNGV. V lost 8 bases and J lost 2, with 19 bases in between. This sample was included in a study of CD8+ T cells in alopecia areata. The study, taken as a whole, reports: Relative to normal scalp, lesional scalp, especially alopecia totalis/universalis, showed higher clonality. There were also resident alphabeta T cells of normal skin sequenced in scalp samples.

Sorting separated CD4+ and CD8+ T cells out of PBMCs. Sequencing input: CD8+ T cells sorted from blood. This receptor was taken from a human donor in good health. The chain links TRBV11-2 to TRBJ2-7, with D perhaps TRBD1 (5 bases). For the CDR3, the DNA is TGTGCCAGCGTCCCTGGGGCATTAACAGCCTACGAGCAGTACTTC. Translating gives CASVPGALTAYEQYF.